Below, 3 T cell receptor beta chains from the same sample are listed, as sequenced in a study of response to subunit inactivated influenza vaccine. Each CDR3 protein gets one entry after TCRdb re-called the RT-PCR reads with MiXCR. The top ten clones hold roughly 13% of a sample with about 500,000 distinct CDR3 sequences, 13% of them seen once. Sequences were derived from PBMCs from blood, sampled about 40 days after vaccination. The source of these receptors is a man in his fifties or sixties who received an inactivated influenza vaccine.

CDR3 sequence (DNA): TGTGCCAGCAGCCACGCTCCCCAACTAGCGTCGAACACCGGGGAGCTGTTTTTT. It translates to CASSHAPQLASNTGELFF. The chain recombines TRBV3-1 with TRBJ2-2, with 7 bases aligning to TRBD2. The V gene end was trimmed by 3 bases and the J gene end by 0 bases; junction bases not matched to a gene: 10. The length of the CDR3 is 18 residues. Germline-derived CDR1 and CDR2 are LGHDT and YNNKEL (reference sequence).

This clonotype came up many times. V gene TRBV5-1 combines with J gene TRBJ1-1; D is unclear. The germline gives CDR1 SGHRS, CDR2 YFSETQ. The CDR3 has 14 amino acids. V was cut by 1 base and J by 6 bases, with 13 bases left in between. This chain's CDR3 is CASSLNTEVSEAFF. In nucleotides, the CDR3 is TGCGCCAGCAGCTTGAACACGGAAGTGTCTGAAGCTTTCTTT.

The gene calls are TRBV7-9 and TRBJ1-6; tentative D call: TRBD1 (5 bases). Germline CDR1 reads SEHNR; CDR2 reads FQNEAQ (reference sequence). This CDR3 is 13 amino acids long. V was pared by 5 bases and J by 9 bases, with 11 bases between. The DNA of the CDR3 is TGTGCCAGCAGCCCCGGGGACGGTTCACCCCTCCACTTT. This translates into CASSPGDGSPLHF.